Here is one T cell receptor (beta chain) with its context. Germline CDR1 reads SGHVS; CDR2 reads FQNEAQ. V lost 2 bases to trimming and J lost 2 bases; unmatched junction nucleotides: 10. This CDR3 comprises 18 residues. These data come from a study of blood T cell repertoires in COVID-19. The data were produced by immunoSEQ multiplex PCR, yet TCRdb's version contains in-frame clones alone and is incomplete. There are fewer than 200,000 clones in the sample; around 89% occur only once, and about 2.1% lies in the top ten. Sequenced material: peripheral blood. V gene TRBV7-8 combines with J gene TRBJ2-3; 10 nucleotides align to TRBD2. The TCR comes from a man younger than 35 who had recovered from COVID-19. The CDR3 is CASSLYYSGTSATDTQYF. CDR3 nucleotide sequence: TGTGCCAGCAGCTTATACTACTCCGGGACTAGCGCCACAGATACGCAGTATTTT.